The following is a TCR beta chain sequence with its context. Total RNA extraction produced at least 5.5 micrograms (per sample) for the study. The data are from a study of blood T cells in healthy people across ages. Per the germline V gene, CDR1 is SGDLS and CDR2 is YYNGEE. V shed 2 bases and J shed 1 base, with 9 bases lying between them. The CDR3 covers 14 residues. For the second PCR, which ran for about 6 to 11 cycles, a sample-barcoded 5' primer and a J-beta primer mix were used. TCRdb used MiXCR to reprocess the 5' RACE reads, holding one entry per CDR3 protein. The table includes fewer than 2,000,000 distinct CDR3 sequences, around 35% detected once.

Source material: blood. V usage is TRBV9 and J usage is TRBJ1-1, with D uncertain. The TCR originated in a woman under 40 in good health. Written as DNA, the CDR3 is TGTGCCAGCAGCGTCCACGGGAAGAACACTGAAGCTTTCTTT. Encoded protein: CASSVHGKNTEAFF.